This T cell receptor (beta chain) stems from a study of T cell repertoires in cytomegalovirus infection. For the study at large: In public TCR beta signatures, there were indications of both CMV infection and matching HLA type. Study-level results: Ex vivo, HLA-C-restricted CMV-specific TCR beta clonotypes prevailed over the rest of the response. The cumulative frequency of public TCR beta families identified carriers of CMV plus the relevant HLA.

This clonotype was picked up a small number of times. Its antigen remains unknown. TCRdb passed the reads through MiXCR, listing each CDR3 protein once. The data show around 120,000 distinct CDR3 sequences, with 8% to 9% seen just once and about 9.5% held by the top ten. CDR3 length equals 15 residues. Germline V gene lookup returns CDR1 MNHEY and CDR2 SVGAGI. The J segment lost 5 bases and the V segment lost 2 bases, leaving 6 bases of the junction unmatched. Sequenced sample: PBMCs. The TCR was taken from a human donor in good health (CMV status not recorded). Some clones in this sample may be carry-over from other donors' samples. The V and J genes are TRBV6-5 and TRBJ2-7; 10 positions agree with TRBD2. CDR3: CASSYISGGANEQYF. CDR3 nucleotide sequence: TGTGCCAGCAGTTACATCAGCGGGGGGGCCAACGAGCAGTACTTC.